The source of this T cell receptor (beta chain) is a study of cytomegalovirus exposure and HLA in healthy donors. Study-wide findings and caveats: Fewer N-insertions (relative to the 666-donor mean) were reportedly seen in an Asian-associated ancestry cluster in a later analysis. Most subjects had HLA-A and HLA-B alleles reportedly predicted accurately by TCR beta sequences.

As for this clone: Its antigen is not known.

CDR1 is SNHLY and CDR2 is FYNNEI in the germline V gene. The CDR3 totals 15 residues. Unmatched junction bases numbered 4, after V lost 5 bases and J lost 0 bases. With 60 Vbeta and 13 Jbeta primers, the PCR was carried out. Sequenced by immunoSEQ multiplex PCR; TCRdb stores in-frame clones only, minus some. This listing includes about 160,000 clones. The chain uses TRBV2 and TRBJ1-5, with 7 bases that match TRBD1. The source of this sequence is an older woman in good health and CMV-seronegative. Sequenced material: PBMCs. CDR3 nucleotide sequence: TGTGCCAGCAGTCGGACAGGTTATAGCAATCAGCCCCAGCATTTT. This codes for CASSRTGYSNQPQHF.